Included here is one TCR beta chain sequence, with context. V was shortened by 6 bases and J by 10 bases, with 10 bases between the two germline ends. The V gene's germline CDR1 is WNHNN and CDR2 SYGVQD (reference sequence). The CDR3 consists of 12 residues. This record belongs to a study of technical replicates of blood from a handful of donors. Method: immunoSEQ multiplex PCR; TCRdb's copy keeps in-frame clones and lacks some. In the table there are 65,000 to 85,000 clones, 98% of which are singletons. Sequenced material: T cells isolated from PBMCs. The sequence was obtained from a human donor in good health. V gene TRBV10-1 combines with J gene TRBJ1-6, with no clear D. CDR3 amino acids: CASRRRGSPLHF. The CDR3 bases are TGCGCCAGCAGAAGGAGAGGCTCACCCCTCCACTTT.